The 6 T cell receptor beta chains presented below share a single source sample, sequenced in a study of blood T cell repertoires in COVID-19. The repertoire was sequenced with immunoSEQ multiplex PCR; TCRdb's copy has only in-frame clones and lacks some. The sample lists about 420,000 clones; approximately 90% were seen once. The source material was peripheral blood. These receptors were obtained from a young man with COVID-19, enrolled during active disease.

The J gene is TRBJ1-1, the V gene TRBV27, with D possibly matching TRBD1 (6 bases). The CDR3 extends over 14 amino acids. V shed 6 bases and J shed 8 bases, with 19 bases lying between them. Germline V CDR1 and CDR2: MNHEY, SMNVEV (reference sequence). The CDR3 DNA follows: TGTGCCAGCAGCTTACAGGGTATGCAAGCCGAAGCTTTCTTT. It specifies CASSLQGMQAEAFF.

This clone was seen just once. The J gene is TRBJ2-1, the V gene TRBV3-1 (or the pseudogene TRBV3-2); no clear D gene. The CDR3 contains 14 residues. Germline V gene sequence: CDR1 LGHDT, CDR2 YNNKEL (reference sequence). V gave up 1 base and J gave up 8 bases, with 12 bases separating them. The CDR3 sequence is CASSQGDCGDEQFF. For the CDR3, the DNA is TGTGCCAGCAGCCAAGGAGACTGTGGTGATGAGCAGTTCTTC.

The genes are TRBV5-1 and TRBJ2-7; D remains unclear. This CDR3 region has 13 residues. Germline V CDR1 and CDR2: SGHRS, YFSETQ. V lost 2 bases and J lost 2, with 8 bases in between. CDR3 region: CASSLNSPYEQYF. CDR3 DNA sequence: TGCGCCAGCAGCTTAAACAGTCCCTACGAGCAGTACTTC.

The chain employs TRBV3-1 (or the pseudogene TRBV3-2) and TRBJ2-7; a weak D match, TRBD1 (6 bases). The germline CDR1 and CDR2 sequences are LGHDT and YNNKEL (reference sequence). CDR3 length: 15 residues. V was cut by 5 bases and J by 3 bases, with 17 bases left in between. Here the CDR3 DNA reads TGTGCCAGCAGCTCTTTGGCATCAGGGGACTACGAGCAGTACTTC. Translated, it gives CASSSLASGDYEQYF.

V usage is TRBV19 and J usage is TRBJ2-7; 8 bases fit TRBD2. The junction had 3 bases not matched to a gene; V was cut back by 2 bases and J by 3 bases. The CDR3 runs 14 residues. Germline assignment: CDR1 LNHDA and CDR2 SQIVND (reference sequence). CDR3 bases: TGTGCCAGTAGTATAACTAGCGGAGACTACGAGCAGTACTTC. Protein product: CASSITSGDYEQYF.

This chain links TRBV6-5 with TRBJ1-3; possible D gene TRBD1, 5 bases. Germline V lookup: CDR1 MNHEY, CDR2 SVGAGI. Trimming shortened V by 1 base and J by 2 bases, and 9 bases separated the two germline ends. CDR3 length: 15 amino acids. The CDR3 DNA reads TGTGCCAGCAGTTACTACTCCAGGGCTGGAAACACCATATATTTT. As protein: CASSYYSRAGNTIYF.